This T cell receptor (beta chain) appears in the sequencing data of a study of PD-1 blockade in classical Hodgkin lymphoma (dated by TCRdb to 2020 to 2022). About the investigation overall: Nivolumab dosing was 3 mg/kg intravenously every 2 weeks, continuing until either disease progression or unacceptable toxicity. The study used TCR beta sequencing and CyTOF to define a peripheral blood immune signature of response to PD-1 blockade in classical Hodgkin lymphoma. Here is what the overall study found, with its caveats: Among trial patients, those achieving complete response had baseline diversity similar to that of newly diagnosed patients, while diversity was significantly lower in partial responders and progressors. Only a single clinical trial cohort was studied, and what caused the repertoire differences, possibly disease activity or prior therapy, remained undefined. Baseline TCR diversity was reported to be lower in newly diagnosed patients than in healthy donors, and even lower in relapsed/refractory patients. Lower diversity was seen in patients whose nivolumab began less than 1 year after ASCT, and these patients were left out of later analyses so that immune reconstitution would not confound the results. By C4D1, a significant rise was seen in CD4+ TCR diversity but not in CD8+ TCR diversity (p=0.0027 vs p=0.16), and the rise was most apparent among complete responders (p=0.02).

The Qiagen DNeasy kit was used to extract genomic DNA both from unsorted PBMCs and from the negatively selected CD4+ and CD8+ fractions. Using primers that anneal to V and J segments, immunoSEQ multiplex PCR amplified the TCR beta CDR3 regions. Amplification bias was minimized using a synthetic immune receptor repertoire, and residual bias was removed computationally after sequencing. The authors processed their data as follows. Custom Python scripts were used to quantify repertoire diversity as the Shannon entropy index. Unsorted, CD4+ and CD8+ repertoires were analyzed separately, except in combined analyses where CD4+ and CD8+ sequences were merged in silico. A clone counted as expanded when the clone's frequency after treatment rose at least 2-fold relative to C1D1, and clones undetected at baseline were given a pseudocount of 0.5. Clones with 0 or 1 copy at C1D1 were classified as singleton clones, and clones with 2 or more copies were classified as non-singleton clones. Clones expanded in unsorted samples were assigned a CD4+, CD8+ or unknown annotation through matching of protein sequences in sorted samples from the same patient. Wilcoxon tests were applied to paired samples to test diversity changes from C1D1 to C4D1. TCRdb stores this immuneACCESS table with in-frame sequences only. Part of the clones is absent; in the studies checked, under half of the shortfall reflects unresolved V genes, and no reason is known for the rest. D and trimming were read from the DNA, whereas the V and J calls and clone size are those reported in that table. This sample comprises about 58,000 clones, roughly 90% of them detected only once. The leading ten clones occupy about 10% of the sample.

Worth noting for this clone: Its antigen is not yet known. Nothing much larger sits one base from this clone, and base qualities are not available. Other DNA sequences from this sample encode an identical CDR3 as well.

Taken with the paper, the label for time point translates to: cycle 2 day 1 (C2D1) of nivolumab. All trial patients had relapsed after autologous stem cell transplantation, with cohorts A, B and C differing in prior brentuximab vedotin exposure. The trial cohort comprised 60 or so patients with relapsed/refractory classical Hodgkin lymphoma whose best overall responses were complete response, partial response or progressive disease. Single-agent nivolumab was administered to trial patients in the multi-cohort phase II CheckMate 205 trial. An independent review committee assessed best overall response by applying the 2007 International Working Group response criteria. Trial PBMCs were collected immediately before nivolumab initiation (C1D1) and during therapy at cycle 2 day 1 and cycle 4 day 1. Peripheral blood was collected in 8 mL Vacutainer Cell Preparation Tubes, from which PBMCs were isolated by centrifugation and then cryopreserved.

This material consisted of peripheral blood mononuclear cells (PBMCs), taken before the second cycle of nivolumab. The clonotype was recovered from a human donor with classical Hodgkin lymphoma.

The nucleotides read TGTGCCAGCAGTTTATACTCATACAATGAGCAGTTCTTC. Its product reads: CASSLYSYNEQFF. The chain is assembled from TRBV27 and TRBJ2-1; no D segment can be confidently identified. The CDR3 measures 13 amino acids from cysteine to phenylalanine. The read is trimmed to its CDR3 DNA, 39 bases read in frame from base 1. CDR1 and CDR2 are drawn from the germline V gene (reference sequence): MNHEY, SMNVEV. Cut back by 1 base and 4 bases, the V and J ends lie 5 bases apart.